The rows below give T cell receptor beta chains drawn from one sample of a study of blood T cell repertoires in COVID-19. Produced via immunoSEQ multiplex PCR; TCRdb's table is partial and in-frame only. The sample contains around 190,000 clones, over 75% of which appear only once. Sequenced input: PBMCs or T cells enriched from blood (not recorded which). The receptors stem from a young woman who had recovered from COVID-19. The CDR3 runs from the conserved cysteine through the conserved F or W. A D gene is named only where the DNA matches it firmly. Size is omitted from some rows. Given values are once, few, many or a class for expanded clones.

abundance	v_gene	j_gene	d_gene	len	CDR3aa	CDR3nt
NA	TRBV3-1/TRBV3-2	TRBJ2-5	NA	17	CASSQGFLAGLQETQYF	TGTGCCAGCAGCCAAGGGTTTTTGGCAGGGCTCCAAGAGACCCAGTACTTC
NA	TRBV20-1	TRBJ2-7	NA	11	CSADRSYEQYF	TGCAGTGCTGACAGGTCCTACGAGCAGTACTTC
NA	TRBV27	TRBJ2-2	TRBD1	15	CASSARDSFTGELFF	TGTGCCAGCAGTGCCCGGGACAGCTTCACCGGGGAGCTGTTTTTT
few	TRBV6-1	TRBJ1-3	NA	14	CASSEPNQGNTIYF	TGTGCCAGCAGTGAACCAAACCAGGGAAACACCATATATTTT
NA	TRBV6-2/TRBV6-3	TRBJ2-2	TRBD2	18	CASSYAFLLAAYTGELFF	TGTGCCAGCAGTTACGCTTTTCTCCTAGCGGCTTACACCGGGGAGCTGTTTTTT
NA	TRBV11-1	TRBJ2-7	NA	15	CASSLIGLGLDEQYF	TGTGCCAGCAGCTTAATCGGCCTTGGGCTTGACGAGCAGTACTTC
NA	TRBV7-9	TRBJ2-7	NA	15	CASSPGSAASYEQYF	TGTGCCAGCAGCCCCGGGAGCGCCGCCTCCTACGAGCAGTACTTC
NA	TRBV20-1	TRBJ1-1	NA	11	CSASGGSEAFF	TGCAGTGCTAGTGGGGGCTCTGAAGCTTTCTTT
NA	TRBV25-1	TRBJ2-7	NA	14	CASSEGDTSYEQYF	TGTGCCAGCAGTGAAGGGGACACCTCCTACGAGCAGTACTTC
NA	TRBV6-2/TRBV6-3	TRBJ1-5	TRBD1	18	CASSYNPTRDRDNQPQHF	TGTGCCAGCAGTTACAATCCGACCCGCGACAGGGACAATCAGCCCCAGCATTTT
NA	TRBV14	TRBJ2-3	TRBD2	18	CASSQDPPERLAGDTQYF	TGTGCCAGCAGCCAAGATCCCCCAGAGCGGTTAGCGGGAGATACGCAGTATTTT
NA	TRBV28	TRBJ1-5	TRBD1	16	CASSLSGQSNARPQHF	TGTGCCAGCAGCCTCTCGGGACAGTCCAATGCGCGGCCCCAGCATTTT
NA	TRBV10-1	TRBJ1-4	NA	15	CASSESTGSNEKLFF	TGCGCCAGCAGTGAGTCCACGGGATCTAATGAAAAACTGTTTTTT
NA	TRBV9	TRBJ1-6	NA	16	CASSVGGAWDNSPLHF	TGTGCCAGCAGCGTCGGGGGTGCGTGGGATAATTCACCCCTCCACTTT
NA	TRBV6-2/TRBV6-3	TRBJ1-4	NA	13	CASSYDSNEKLFF	TGTGCCAGCAGTTACGACAGTAATGAAAAACTGTTTTTT